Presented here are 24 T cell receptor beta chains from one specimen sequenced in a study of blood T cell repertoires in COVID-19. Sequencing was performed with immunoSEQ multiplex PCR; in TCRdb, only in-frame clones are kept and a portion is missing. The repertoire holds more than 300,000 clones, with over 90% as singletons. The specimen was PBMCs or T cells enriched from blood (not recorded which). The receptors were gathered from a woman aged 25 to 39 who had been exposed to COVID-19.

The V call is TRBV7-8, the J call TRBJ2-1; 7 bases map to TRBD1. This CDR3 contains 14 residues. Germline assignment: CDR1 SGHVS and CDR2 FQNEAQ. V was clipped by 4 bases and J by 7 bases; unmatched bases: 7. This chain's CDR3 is CASSSRQGRNEQFF. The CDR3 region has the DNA TGTGCCAGCAGCTCGAGACAGGGAAGGAATGAGCAGTTCTTC.

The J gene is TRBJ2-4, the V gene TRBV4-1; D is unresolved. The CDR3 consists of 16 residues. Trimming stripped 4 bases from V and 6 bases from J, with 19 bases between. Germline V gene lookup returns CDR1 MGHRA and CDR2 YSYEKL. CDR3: CASSPESAERVNIQYF. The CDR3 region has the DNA TGCGCCAGCAGCCCAGAGTCTGCGGAGCGCGTAAACATTCAGTACTTC.

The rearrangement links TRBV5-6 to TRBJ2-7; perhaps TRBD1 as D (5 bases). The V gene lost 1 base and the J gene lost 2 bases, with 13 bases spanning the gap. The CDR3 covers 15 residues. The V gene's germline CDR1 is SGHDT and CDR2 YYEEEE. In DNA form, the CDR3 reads TGTGCCAGCAGCTTGTCGATGGGGCAGCCCTACGAGCAGTACTTC. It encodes CASSLSMGQPYEQYF.

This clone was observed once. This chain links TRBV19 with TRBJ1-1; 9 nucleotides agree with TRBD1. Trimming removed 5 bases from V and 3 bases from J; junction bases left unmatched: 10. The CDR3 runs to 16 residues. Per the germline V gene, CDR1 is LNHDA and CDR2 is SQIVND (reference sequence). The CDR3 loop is CASSRDREGVDTEAFF. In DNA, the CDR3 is TGTGCCAGTAGTCGGGACAGGGAAGGAGTGGACACTGAAGCTTTCTTT.

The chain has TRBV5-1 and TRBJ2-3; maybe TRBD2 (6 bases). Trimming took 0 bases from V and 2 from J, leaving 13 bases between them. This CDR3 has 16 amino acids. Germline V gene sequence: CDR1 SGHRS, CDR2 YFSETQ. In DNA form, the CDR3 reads TGCGCCAGCAGCTTGGTCCTTGGCGGGATCACAGATACGCAGTATTTT. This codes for CASSLVLGGITDTQYF.

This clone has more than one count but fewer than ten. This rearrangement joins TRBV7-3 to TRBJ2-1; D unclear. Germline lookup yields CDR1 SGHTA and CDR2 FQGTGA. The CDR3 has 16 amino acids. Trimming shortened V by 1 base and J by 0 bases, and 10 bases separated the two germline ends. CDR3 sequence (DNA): TGTGCCAGCAGCTTAATCCCGGGTAACTCCTACAATGAGCAGTTCTTC. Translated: CASSLIPGNSYNEQFF.

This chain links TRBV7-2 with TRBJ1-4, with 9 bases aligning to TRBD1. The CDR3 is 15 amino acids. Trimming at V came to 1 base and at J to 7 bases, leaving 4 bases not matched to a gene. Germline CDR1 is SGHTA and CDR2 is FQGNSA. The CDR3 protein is CASSLGDRVIEKLFF. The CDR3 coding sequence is TGTGCCAGCAGCTTAGGGGACAGGGTGATTGAAAAACTGTTTTTT. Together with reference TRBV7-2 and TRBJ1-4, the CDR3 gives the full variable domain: GAGVSQSPSNKVTEKGKDVELRCDPISGHTALYWYRQSLGQGLEFLIYFQGNSAPDKSGLPSDRFSAERTGGSVSTLTIQRTQQEDSAVYLCASSLGDRVIEKLFFGSGTQLSVL.

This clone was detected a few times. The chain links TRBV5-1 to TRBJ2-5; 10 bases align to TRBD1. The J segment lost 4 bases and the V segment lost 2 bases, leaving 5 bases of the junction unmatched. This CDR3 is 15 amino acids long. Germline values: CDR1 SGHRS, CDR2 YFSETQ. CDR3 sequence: CASSFLTGGAETQYF. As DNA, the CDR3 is TGCGCCAGCAGCTTCCTGACAGGGGGCGCAGAGACCCAGTACTTC.

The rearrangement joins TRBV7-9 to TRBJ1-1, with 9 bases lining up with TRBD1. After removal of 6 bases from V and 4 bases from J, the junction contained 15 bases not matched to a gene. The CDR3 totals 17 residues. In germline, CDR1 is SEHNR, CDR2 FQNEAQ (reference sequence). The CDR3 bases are TGTGCCAGCAGTTTCCAACAGGGGGCCAGTTTCGGCACTGAAGCTTTCTTT. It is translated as CASSFQQGASFGTEAFF.

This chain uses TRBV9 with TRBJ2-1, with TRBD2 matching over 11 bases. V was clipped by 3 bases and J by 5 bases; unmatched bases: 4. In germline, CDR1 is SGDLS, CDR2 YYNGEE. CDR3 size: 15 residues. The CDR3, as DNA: TGTGCCAGCAGCGCTCTAGCGGGGGGTAACAATGAGCAGTTCTTC. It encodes CASSALAGGNNEQFF. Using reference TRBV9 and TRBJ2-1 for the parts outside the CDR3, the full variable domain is DSGVTQTPKHLITATGQRVTLRCSPRSGDLSVYWYQQSLDQGLQFLIQYYNGEERAKGNILERFSAQQFPDLHSELNLSSLELGDSALYFCASSALAGGNNEQFFGPGTRLTVL.

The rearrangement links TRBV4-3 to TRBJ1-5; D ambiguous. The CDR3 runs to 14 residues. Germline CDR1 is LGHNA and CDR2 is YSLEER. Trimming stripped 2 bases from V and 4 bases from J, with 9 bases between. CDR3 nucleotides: TGCGCCAGCAGCCAACATCCCCAGAATCAGCCCCAGCATTTT. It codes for CASSQHPQNQPQHF.

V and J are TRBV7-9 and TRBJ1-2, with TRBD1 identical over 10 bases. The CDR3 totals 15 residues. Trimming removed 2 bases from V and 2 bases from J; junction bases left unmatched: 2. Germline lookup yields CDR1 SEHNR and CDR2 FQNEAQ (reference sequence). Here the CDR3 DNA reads TGTGCCAGCAGCTTAATGGGACAGGGGAACTATGGCTACACCTTC. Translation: CASSLMGQGNYGYTF.

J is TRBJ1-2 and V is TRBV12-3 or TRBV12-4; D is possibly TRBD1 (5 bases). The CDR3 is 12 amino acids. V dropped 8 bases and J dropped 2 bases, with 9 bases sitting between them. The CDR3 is CASARENYGYTF. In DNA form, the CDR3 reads TGTGCCAGCGCCAGGGAAAACTATGGCTACACCTTC.

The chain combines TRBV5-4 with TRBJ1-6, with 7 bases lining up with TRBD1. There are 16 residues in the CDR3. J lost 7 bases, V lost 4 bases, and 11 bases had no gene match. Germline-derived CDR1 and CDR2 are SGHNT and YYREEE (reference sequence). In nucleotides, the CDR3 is TGTGCCAGCAGCCCTCCTGGGGGCAGGGGGAATTCACCCCTCCACTTT. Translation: CASSPPGGRGNSPLHF.

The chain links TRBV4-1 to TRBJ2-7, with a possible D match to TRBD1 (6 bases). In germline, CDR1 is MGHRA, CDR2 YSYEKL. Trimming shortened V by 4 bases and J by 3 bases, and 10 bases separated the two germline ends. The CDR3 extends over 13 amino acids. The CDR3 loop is CASSLRQDYEQYF. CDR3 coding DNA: TGCGCCAGCAGCCTCAGACAGGACTACGAGCAGTACTTC.

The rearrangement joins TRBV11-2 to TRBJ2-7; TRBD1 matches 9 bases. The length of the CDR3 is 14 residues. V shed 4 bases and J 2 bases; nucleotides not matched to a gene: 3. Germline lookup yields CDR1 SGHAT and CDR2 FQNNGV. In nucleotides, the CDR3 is TGTGCCAGCAGCTGGGGACAGGGCCCCTACGAGCAGTACTTC. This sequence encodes CASSWGQGPYEQYF.

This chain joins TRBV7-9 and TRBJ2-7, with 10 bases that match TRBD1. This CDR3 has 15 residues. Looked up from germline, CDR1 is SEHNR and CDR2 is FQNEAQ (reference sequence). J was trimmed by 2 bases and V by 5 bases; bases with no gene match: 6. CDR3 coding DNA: TGTGCCAGCAGCCCAGGGACAGGGGCAACCTACGAGCAGTACTTC. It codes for CASSPGTGATYEQYF. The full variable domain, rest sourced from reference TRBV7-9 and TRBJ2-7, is DTGVSQNPRHKITKRGQNVTFRCDPISEHNRLYWYRQTLGQGPEFLTYFQNEAQLEKSRLLSDRFSAERPKGSFSTLEIQRTEQGDSAMYLCASSPGTGATYEQYFGPGTRLTVT.

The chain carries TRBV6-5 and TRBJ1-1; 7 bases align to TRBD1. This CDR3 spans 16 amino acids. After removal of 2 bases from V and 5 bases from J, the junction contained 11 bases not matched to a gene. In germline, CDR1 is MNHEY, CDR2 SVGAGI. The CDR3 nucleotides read TGTGCCAGCAGTTACACAAAGGGGGCCGGGAAAACTGAAGCTTTCTTT. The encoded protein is CASSYTKGAGKTEAFF.

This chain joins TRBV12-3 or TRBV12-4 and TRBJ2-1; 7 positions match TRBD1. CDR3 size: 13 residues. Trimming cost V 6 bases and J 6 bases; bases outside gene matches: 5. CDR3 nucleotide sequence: TGTGCCAGCAGAGTGACAGGGCCCAATGAGCAGTTCTTC. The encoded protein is CASRVTGPNEQFF.

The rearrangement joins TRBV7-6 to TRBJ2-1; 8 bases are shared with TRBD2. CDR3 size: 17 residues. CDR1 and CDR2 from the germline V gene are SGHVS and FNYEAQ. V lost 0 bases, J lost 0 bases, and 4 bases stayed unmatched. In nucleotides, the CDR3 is TGTGCCAGCAGCTTAGCCGCGGGGGGATTCTCCTACAATGAGCAGTTCTTC. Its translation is CASSLAAGGFSYNEQFF.

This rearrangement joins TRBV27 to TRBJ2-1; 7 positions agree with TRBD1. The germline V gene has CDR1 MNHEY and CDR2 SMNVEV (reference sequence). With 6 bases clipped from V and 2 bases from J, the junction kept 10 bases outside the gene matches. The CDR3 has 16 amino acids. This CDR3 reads CASRRQGPPTYNEQFF. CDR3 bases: TGTGCCAGCAGGCGACAGGGCCCCCCAACCTACAATGAGCAGTTCTTC.

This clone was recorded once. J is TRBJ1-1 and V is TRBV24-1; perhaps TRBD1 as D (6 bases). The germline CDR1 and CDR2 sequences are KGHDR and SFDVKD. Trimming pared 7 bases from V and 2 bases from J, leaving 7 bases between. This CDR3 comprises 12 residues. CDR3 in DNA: TGTGCCACCAGACAGGGAAACACTGAAGCTTTCTTT. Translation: CATRQGNTEAFF.

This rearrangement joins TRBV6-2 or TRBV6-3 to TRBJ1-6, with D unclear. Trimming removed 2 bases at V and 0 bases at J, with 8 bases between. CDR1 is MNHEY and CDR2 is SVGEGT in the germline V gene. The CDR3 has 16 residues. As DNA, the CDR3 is TGTGCCAGCAGTTACGCGGAGAGCTCCTATAATTCACCCCTCCACTTT. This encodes CASSYAESSYNSPLHF.

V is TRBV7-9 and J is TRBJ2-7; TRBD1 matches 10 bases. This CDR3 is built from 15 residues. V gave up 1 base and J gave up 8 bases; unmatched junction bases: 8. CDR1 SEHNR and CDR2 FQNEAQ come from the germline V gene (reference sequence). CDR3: CASSLEAGTGVQQYF. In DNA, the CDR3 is TGTGCCAGCAGCTTAGAGGCGGGGACAGGGGTTCAGCAGTACTTC.